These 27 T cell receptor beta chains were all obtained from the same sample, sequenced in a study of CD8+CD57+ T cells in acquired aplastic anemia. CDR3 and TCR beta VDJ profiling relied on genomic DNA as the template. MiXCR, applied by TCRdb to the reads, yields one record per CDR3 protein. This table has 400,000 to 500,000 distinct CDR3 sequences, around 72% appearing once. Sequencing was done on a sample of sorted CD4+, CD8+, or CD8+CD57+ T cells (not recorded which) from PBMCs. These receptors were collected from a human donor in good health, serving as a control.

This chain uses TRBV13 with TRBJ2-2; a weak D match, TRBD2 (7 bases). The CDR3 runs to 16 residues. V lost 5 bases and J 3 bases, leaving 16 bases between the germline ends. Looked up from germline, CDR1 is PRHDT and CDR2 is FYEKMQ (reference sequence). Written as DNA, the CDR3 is TGTGCCAGCAGCCCTGGGGGGGGCGCGGACACCGGGGAGCTGTTTTTT. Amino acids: CASSPGGGADTGELFF. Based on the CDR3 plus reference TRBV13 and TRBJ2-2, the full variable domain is AAGVIQSPRHLIKEKRETATLKCYPIPRHDTVYWYQQGPGQDPQFLISFYEKMQSDKGSIPDRFSAQQFSDYHSELNMSSLELGDSALYFCASSPGGGADTGELFFGEGSRLTVL.

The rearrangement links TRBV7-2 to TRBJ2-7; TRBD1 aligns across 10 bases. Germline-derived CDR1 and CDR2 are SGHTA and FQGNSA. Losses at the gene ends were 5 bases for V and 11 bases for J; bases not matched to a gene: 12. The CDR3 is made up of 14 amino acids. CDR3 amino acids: CASSRDRGTGDKYF. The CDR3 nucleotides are TGTGCCAGCAGCCGGGACAGGGGCACGGGCGACAAGTACTTC.

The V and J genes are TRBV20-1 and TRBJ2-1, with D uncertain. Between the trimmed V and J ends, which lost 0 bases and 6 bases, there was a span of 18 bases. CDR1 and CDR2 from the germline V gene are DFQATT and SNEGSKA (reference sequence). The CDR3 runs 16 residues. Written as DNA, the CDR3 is TGCAGTGCTAGAGATCGATCGGGCCTATCCGGCAATGAGCAGTTCTTC. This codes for CSARDRSGLSGNEQFF.

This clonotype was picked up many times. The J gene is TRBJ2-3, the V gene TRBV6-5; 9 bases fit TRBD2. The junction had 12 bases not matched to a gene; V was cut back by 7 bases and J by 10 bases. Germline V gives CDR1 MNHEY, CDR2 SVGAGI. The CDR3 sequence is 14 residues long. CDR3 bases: TGTGCCAGCACCCCGGGACTAGCTGAGGTCTCGCAGTATTTT. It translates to CASTPGLAEVSQYF.

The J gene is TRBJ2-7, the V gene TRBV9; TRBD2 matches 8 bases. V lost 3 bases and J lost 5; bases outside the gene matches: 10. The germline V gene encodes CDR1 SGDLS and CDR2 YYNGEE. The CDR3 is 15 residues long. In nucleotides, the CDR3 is TGTGCCAGCAGCGCGGGGGGGCGAGGGTCCAACGAGCAGTACTTC. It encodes CASSAGGRGSNEQYF.

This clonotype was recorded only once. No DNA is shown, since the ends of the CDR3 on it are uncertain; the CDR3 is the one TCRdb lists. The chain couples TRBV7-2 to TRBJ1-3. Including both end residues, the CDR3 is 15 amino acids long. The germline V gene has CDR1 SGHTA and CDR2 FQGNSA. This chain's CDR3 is CASTIDNEQFFGPYF.

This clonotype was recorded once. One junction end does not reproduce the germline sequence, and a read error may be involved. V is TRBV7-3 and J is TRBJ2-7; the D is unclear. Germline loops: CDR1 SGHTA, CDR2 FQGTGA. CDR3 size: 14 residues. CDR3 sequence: CASSPPAASDKQCF. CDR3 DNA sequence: TGTGCCAGCAGCCCCCCGGCGGCAAGCGACAAGCAGTGCTTC. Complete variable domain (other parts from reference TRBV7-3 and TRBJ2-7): GAGVSQTPSNKVTEKGKYVELRCDPISGHTALYWYRQSLGQGPEFLIYFQGTGAADDSGLPNDRFFAVRPEGSVSTLKIQRTERGDSAVYLCASSPPAASDKQCFGPGTRLTVT.

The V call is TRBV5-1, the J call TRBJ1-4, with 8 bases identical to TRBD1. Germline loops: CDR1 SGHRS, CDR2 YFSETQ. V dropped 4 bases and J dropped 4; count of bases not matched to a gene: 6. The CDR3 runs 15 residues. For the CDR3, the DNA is TGCGCCAGCAGCCTGGGGGACAGGCTTAATGAAAAACTGTTTTTT. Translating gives CASSLGDRLNEKLFF.

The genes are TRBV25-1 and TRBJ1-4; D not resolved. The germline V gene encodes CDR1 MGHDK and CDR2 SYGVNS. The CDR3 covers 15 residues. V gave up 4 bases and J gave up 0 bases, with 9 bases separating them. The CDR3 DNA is TGTGCCAGCAGTGCACTTCACGCAACTAATGAAAAACTGTTTTTT. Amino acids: CASSALHATNEKLFF.

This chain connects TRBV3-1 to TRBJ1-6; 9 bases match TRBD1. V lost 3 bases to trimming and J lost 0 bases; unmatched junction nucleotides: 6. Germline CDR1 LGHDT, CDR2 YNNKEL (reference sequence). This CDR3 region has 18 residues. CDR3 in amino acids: CASSQAGTGISYNSPLHF. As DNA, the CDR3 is TGTGCCAGCAGCCAGGCCGGGACAGGGATCTCCTATAATTCACCCCTCCACTTT.

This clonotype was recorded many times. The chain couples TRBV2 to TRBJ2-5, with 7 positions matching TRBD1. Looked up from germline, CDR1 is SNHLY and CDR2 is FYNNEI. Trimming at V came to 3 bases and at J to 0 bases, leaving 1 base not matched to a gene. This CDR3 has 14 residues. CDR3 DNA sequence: TGTGCCAGCAGTGAGGGACAGTACCAAGAGACCCAGTACTTC. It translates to CASSEGQYQETQYF.

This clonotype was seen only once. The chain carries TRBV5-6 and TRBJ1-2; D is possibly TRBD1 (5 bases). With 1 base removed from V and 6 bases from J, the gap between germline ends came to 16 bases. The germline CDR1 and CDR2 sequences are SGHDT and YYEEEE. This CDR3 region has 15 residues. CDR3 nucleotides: TGTGCCAGCAGCTTGTTTCGGGGGTACAGTCATGGCTACACCTTC. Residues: CASSLFRGYSHGYTF.

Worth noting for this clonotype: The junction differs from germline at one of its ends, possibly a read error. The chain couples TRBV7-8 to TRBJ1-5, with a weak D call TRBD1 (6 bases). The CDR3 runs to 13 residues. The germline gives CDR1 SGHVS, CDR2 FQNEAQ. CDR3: CASSQEGGETQHF. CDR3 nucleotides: TGCGCCAGCAGCCAAGAAGGGGGGGAGACCCAGCATTTT.

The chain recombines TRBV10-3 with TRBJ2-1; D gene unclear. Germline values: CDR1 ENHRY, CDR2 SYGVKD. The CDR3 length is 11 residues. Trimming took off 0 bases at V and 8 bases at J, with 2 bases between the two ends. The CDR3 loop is CAISESDEQFF. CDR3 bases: TGTGCCATCAGTGAGTCGGATGAGCAGTTCTTC.

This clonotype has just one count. For the CDR3, the DNA is TGTGCCACCAGCAGTGGGAGGACGGGGTCACCCTACGAGCAGTACTTC. This gives the protein CATSSGRTGSPYEQYF. This chain links TRBV15 with TRBJ2-7; TRBD2 might be the D (6 bases). V was trimmed by 3 bases and J by 2 bases, leaving 17 bases between them. Looked up from germline, CDR1 is LNHNV and CDR2 is YYDKDF (reference sequence). This CDR3 has 16 amino acids.

CDR3 coding DNA: TGTGCCACCAGCAGAGACAGAGCGAACACCGGGGAGCTGTTTTTT. It encodes CATSRDRANTGELFF. The rearrangement joins TRBV15 to TRBJ2-2, with D uncertain. Germline V gene data show CDR1 as LNHNV and CDR2 as YYDKDF (reference sequence). Trimming stripped 0 bases from V and 0 bases from J, with 5 bases between. The CDR3 loop spans 15 amino acids.

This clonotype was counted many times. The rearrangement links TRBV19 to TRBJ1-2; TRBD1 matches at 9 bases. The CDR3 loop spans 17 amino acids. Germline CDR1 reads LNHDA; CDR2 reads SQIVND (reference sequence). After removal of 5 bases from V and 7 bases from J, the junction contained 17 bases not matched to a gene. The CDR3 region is CASSVTLPTGGTSGYTF. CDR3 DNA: TGTGCCAGTAGTGTCACGCTCCCCACAGGGGGCACCTCTGGCTACACCTTC.

The CDR3 DNA is TGTGCCAGCAGCTACCGTCGGGAAAAGCAGTTCTTC. Amino acid sequence: CASSYRREKQFF. This chain joins TRBV2 and TRBJ1-4, with a weak D call TRBD2 (5 bases). With the DNA end fitting TRBJ2-1 better, the J assignment may be wrong. Looked up from germline, CDR1 is SNHLY and CDR2 is FYNNEI. The CDR3 covers 12 residues.

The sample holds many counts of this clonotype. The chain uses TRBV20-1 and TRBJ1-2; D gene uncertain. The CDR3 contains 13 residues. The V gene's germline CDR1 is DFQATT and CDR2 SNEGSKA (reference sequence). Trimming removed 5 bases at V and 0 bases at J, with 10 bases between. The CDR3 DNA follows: TGCAGTGCTTGGGCGGTATCTAACTATGGCTACACCTTC. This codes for CSAWAVSNYGYTF.

The CDR3 protein is CAISEGKHEETQYF. CDR3 bases: TGTGCCATCAGTGAGGGGAAACATGAAGAGACCCAGTACTTC. J is TRBJ2-5 and V is TRBV10-3; D gene uncertain. The V gene lost 2 bases and the J gene lost 3 bases, with 10 bases spanning the gap. Germline CDR1 ENHRY, CDR2 SYGVKD. The CDR3 covers 14 residues.

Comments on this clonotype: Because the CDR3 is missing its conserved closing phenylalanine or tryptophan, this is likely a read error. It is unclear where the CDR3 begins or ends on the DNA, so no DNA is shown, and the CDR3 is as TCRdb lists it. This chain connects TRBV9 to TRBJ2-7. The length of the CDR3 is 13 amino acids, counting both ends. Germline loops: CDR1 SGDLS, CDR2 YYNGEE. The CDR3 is CASSVDIPCTDTL.

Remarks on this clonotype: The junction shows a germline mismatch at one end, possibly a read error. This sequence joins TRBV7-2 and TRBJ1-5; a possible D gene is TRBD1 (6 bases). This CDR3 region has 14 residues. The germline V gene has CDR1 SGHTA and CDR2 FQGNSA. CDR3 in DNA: TGTGCCAGCAGCTTAGGGTGGGACAATCACCCCACCTACTTT. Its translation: CASSLGWDNHPTYF. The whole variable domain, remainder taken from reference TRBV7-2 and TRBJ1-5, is GAGVSQSPSNKVTEKGKDVELRCDPISGHTALYWYRQSLGQGLEFLIYFQGNSAPDKSGLPSDRFSAERTGGSVSTLTIQRTQQEDSAVYLCASSLGWDNHPTYFGDGTRLSIL.

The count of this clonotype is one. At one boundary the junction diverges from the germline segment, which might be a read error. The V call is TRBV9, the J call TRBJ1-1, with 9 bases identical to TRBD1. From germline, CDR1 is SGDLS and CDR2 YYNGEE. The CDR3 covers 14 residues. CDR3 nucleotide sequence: TGTGCCAGCAGCCCGGGACAGGGTGATTCACCCCTCCTCTTT. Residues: CASSPGQGDSPLLF.

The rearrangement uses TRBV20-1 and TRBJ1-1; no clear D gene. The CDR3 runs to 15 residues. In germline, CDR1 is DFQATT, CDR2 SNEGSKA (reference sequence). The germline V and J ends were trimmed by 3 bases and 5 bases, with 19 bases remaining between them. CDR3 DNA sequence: TGCAGTGCTAGGAAGGGAATACATCGTAAGACTGAAGCTTTCTTT. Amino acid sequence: CSARKGIHRKTEAFF.

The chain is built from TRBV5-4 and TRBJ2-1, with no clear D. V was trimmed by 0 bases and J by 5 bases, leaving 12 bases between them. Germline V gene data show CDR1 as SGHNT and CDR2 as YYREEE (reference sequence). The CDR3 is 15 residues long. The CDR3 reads CASSLDIPRHNEQFF. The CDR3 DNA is TGTGCCAGCAGCTTGGACATCCCCCGCCACAATGAGCAGTTCTTC.

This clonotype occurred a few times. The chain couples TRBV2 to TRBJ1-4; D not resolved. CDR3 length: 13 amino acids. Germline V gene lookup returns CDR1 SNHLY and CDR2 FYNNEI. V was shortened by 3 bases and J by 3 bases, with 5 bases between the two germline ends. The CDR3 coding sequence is TGTGCCAGCAGTGACAGATCTAATGAAAAACTGTTTTTT. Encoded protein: CASSDRSNEKLFF.

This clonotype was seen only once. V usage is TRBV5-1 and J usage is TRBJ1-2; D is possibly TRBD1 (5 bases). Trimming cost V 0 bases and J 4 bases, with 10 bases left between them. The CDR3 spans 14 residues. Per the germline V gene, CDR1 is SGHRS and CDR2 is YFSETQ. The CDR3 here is CASSLGQQIYGYTF. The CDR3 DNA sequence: TGCGCCAGCAGCTTGGGACAGCAAATCTATGGCTACACCTTC.